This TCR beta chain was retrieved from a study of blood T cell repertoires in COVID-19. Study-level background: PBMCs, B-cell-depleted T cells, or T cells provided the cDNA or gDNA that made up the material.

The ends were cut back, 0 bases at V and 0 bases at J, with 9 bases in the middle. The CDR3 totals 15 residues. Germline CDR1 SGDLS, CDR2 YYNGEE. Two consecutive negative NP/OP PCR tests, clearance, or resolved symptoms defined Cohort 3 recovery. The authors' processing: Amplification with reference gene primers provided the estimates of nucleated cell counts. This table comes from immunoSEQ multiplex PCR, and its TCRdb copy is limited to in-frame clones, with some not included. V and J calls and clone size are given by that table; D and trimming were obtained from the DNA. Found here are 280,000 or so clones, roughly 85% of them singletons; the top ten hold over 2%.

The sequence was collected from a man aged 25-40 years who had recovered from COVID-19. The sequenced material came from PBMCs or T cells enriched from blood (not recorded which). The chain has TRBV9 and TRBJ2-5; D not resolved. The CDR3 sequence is CASSVGAVYQETQYF. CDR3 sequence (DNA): TGTGCCAGCAGCGTAGGGGCAGTGTACCAAGAGACCCAGTACTTC.